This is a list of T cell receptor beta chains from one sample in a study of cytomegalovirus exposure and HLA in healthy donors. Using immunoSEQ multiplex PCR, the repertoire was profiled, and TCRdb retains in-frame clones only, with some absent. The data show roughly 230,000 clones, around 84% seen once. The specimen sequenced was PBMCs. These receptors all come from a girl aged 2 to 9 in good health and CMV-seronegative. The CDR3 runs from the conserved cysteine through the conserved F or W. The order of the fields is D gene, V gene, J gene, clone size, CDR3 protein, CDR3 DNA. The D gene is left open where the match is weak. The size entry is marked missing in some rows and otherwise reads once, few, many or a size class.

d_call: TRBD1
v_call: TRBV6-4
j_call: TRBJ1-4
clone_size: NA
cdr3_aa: CASSESGGQEKLFF
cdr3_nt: TGTGCCAGCAGTGAATCAGGGGGCCAGGAAAAACTGTTTTTT

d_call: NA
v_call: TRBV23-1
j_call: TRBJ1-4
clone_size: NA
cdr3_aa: CASSQPTGRPTNEKLFF
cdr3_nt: TGCGCCAGCAGTCAACCTACAGGGCGTCCAACTAATGAAAAACTGTTTTTT

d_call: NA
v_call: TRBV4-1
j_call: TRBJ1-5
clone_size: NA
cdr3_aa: CASSQYDSQNQPQHF
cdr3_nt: TGCGCCAGCAGCCAATATGACAGTCAGAATCAGCCCCAGCATTTT

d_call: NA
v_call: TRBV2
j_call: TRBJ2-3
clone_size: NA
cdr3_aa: CASSPSGITDTQYF
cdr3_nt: TGTGCCAGCAGTCCGAGCGGAATCACAGATACGCAGTATTTT

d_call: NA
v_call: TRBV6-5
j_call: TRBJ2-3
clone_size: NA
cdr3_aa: CASSQTGTSTDTQYF
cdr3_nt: TGTGCCAGCAGTCAGACAGGGACTAGCACAGATACGCAGTATTTT

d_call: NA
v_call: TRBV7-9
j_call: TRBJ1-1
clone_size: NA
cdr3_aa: CASSSTHRNTEAFF
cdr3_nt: TGTGCCAGCAGCTCCACCCACAGGAACACTGAAGCTTTCTTT

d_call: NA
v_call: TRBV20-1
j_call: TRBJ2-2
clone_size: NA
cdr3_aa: CSAYGGELFF
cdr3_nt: TGCAGTGCCTATGGCGGGGAGCTGTTTTTT

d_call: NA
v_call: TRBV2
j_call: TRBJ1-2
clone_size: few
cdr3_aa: CASIREENNYGYTF
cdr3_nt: TGTGCCAGCATCAGGGAGGAAAATAACTATGGCTACACCTTC

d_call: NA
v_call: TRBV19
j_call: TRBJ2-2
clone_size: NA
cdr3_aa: CASSLRQPFFGELFF
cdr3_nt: TGTGCCAGTAGCCTGAGACAGCCTTTTTTTGGGGAGCTGTTTTTT

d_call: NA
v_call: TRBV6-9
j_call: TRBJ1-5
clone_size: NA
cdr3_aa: CASSYNSNQPQHF
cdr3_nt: TGTGCCAGCAGTTACAATAGCAATCAGCCCCAGCATTTT

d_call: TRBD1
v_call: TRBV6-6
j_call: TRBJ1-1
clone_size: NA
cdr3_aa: CASSYTGTVNTEAFF
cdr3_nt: TGTGCCAGCAGTTACACCGGGACAGTTAACACTGAAGCTTTCTTT

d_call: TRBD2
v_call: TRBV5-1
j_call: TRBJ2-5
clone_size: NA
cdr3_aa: CASSLQLAGLQETQYF
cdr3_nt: TGCGCCAGCAGCTTGCAACTAGCGGGGTTACAAGAGACCCAGTACTTC

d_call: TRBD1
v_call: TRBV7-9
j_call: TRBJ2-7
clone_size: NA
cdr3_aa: CASSLDRGLYEQYF
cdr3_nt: TGTGCCAGCAGCTTAGACAGGGGATTGTACGAGCAGTACTTC

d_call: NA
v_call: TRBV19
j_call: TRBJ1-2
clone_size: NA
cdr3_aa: CASSSRAVNYGYTF
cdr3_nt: TGTGCCAGTAGTTCCAGGGCCGTTAACTATGGCTACACCTTC

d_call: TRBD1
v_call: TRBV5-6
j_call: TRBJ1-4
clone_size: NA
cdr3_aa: CASSSYRGTNEKLFF
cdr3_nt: TGTGCCAGCAGCTCGTACAGGGGCACTAATGAAAAACTGTTTTTT

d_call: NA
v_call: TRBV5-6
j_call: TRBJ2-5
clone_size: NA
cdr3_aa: CASSEEGAQETQYF
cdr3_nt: TGTGCCAGCAGCGAAGAGGGTGCCCAAGAGACCCAGTACTTC

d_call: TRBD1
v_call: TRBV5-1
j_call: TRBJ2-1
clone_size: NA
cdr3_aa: CASSPRQGGNEQFF
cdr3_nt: TGCGCCAGCAGCCCACGACAGGGGGGCAATGAGCAGTTCTTC

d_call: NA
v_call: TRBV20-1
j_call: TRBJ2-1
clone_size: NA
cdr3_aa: CSAIASSEQFF
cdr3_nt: TGCAGTGCAATAGCGTCCAGCGAGCAGTTCTTC

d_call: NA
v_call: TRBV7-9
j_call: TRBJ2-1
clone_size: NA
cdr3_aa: CASSLNRASSYNEQFF
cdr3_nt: TGTGCCAGCAGCTTAAACAGGGCATCCTCCTACAATGAGCAGTTCTTC

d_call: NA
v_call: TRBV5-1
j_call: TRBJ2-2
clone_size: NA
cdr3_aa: CASCLALNAGGLFF
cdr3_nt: TGCGCCAGCTGTCTAGCGCTTAACGCCGGGGGGCTGTTTTTT

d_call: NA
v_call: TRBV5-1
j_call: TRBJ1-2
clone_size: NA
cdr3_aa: CASSDNNYGYTF
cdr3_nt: TGCGCCAGCAGCGACAATAACTATGGCTACACCTTC

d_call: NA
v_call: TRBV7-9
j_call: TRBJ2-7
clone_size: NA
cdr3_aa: CATLADSYEQYF
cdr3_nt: TGTGCCACCCTAGCCGATTCCTACGAGCAGTACTTC

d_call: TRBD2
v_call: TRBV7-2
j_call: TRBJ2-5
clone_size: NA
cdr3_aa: CASSFRGLVLGETQYF
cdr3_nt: TGTGCCAGCAGCTTTAGGGGACTAGTTTTGGGAGAGACCCAGTACTTC

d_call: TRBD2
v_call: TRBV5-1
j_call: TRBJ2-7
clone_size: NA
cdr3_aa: CASSLAGTSGYEQYF
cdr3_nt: TGCGCCAGCAGCTTGGCCGGGACTAGCGGTTACGAGCAGTACTTC

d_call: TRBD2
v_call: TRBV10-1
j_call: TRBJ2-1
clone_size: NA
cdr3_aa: CASRNGLAANNEQFF
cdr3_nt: TGCGCCAGCAGGAATGGACTAGCGGCGAACAATGAGCAGTTCTTC

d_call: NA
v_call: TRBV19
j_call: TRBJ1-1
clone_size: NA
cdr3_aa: CASSIDIKPFGKNTEAFF
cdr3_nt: TGTGCCAGTAGTATAGATATTAAACCCTTCGGGAAGAACACTGAAGCTTTCTTT

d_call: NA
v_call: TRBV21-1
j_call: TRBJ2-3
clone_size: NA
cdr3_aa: CASGLSGGANSTTDTQYF
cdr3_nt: TGTGCCAGCGGACTGAGCGGGGGGGCTAATTCTACAACAGATACGCAGTATTTT

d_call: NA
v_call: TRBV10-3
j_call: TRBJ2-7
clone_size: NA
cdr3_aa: CAAETRGEQYF
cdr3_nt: TGTGCCGCCGAGACCCGCGGCGAGCAGTACTTC

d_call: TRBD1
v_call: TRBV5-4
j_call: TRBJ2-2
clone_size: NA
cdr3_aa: CASSSTLTGRTGELFF
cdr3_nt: TGTGCCAGCAGCTCAACGTTGACAGGGCGAACCGGGGAGCTGTTTTTT

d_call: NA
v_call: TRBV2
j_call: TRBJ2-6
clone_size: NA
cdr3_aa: CARIQGANVLTF
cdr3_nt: TGTGCCCGAATCCAGGGCGCCAACGTCCTGACTTTC

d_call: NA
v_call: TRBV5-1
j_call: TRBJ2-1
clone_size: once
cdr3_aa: CASSLVADYNEQFF
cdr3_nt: TGCGCCAGCAGCTTGGTAGCGGACTACAATGAGCAGTTCTTC

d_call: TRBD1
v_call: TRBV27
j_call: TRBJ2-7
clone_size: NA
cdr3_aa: CASSFSYPGTGWDEQYF
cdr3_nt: TGTGCCAGCAGTTTCTCCTACCCCGGGACAGGGTGGGACGAGCAGTACTTC

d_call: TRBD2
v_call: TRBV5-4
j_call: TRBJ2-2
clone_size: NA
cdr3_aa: CASSLGTSGRTYGELFF
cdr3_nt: TGTGCCAGCAGCCTAGGGACTAGCGGGAGAACTTACGGGGAGCTGTTTTTT

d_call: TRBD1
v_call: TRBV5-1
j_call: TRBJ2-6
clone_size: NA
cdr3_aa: CASSLSGTAGANVLTF
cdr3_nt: TGCGCCAGCAGCTTGTCCGGGACAGCTGGGGCCAACGTCCTGACTTTC

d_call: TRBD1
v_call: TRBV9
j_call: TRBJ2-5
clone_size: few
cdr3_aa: CASSGPGQGGGETQYF
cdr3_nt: TGTGCCAGCAGCGGACCGGGACAGGGGGGTGGCGAGACCCAGTACTTC

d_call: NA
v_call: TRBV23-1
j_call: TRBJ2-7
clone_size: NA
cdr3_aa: CASSQSLGTSRTYEQYF
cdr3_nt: TGCGCCAGCAGTCAATCCTTGGGCACAAGCCGGACCTACGAGCAGTACTTC

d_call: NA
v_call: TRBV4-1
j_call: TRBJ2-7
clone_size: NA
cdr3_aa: CASSQDHSGGTNEQYF
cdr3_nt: TGCGCCAGCAGCCAAGATCATTCGGGGGGCACGAACGAGCAGTACTTC

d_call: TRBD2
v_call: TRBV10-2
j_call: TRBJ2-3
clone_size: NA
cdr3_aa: CASSERVAGSTDTQYF
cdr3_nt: TGCGCCAGCAGTGAAAGGGTAGCGGGTAGCACAGATACGCAGTATTTT

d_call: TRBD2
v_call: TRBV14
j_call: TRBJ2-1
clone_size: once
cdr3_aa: CASSQSALAGGYLTNEQFF
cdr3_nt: TGTGCCAGCAGCCAGAGTGCACTAGCGGGGGGATACTTAACCAATGAGCAGTTCTTC

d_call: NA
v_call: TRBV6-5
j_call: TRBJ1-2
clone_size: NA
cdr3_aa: CASSYGGGGGYTF
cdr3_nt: TGTGCCAGCAGTTACGGAGGGGGAGGGGGCTACACCTTC

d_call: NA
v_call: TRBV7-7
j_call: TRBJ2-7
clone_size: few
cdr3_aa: CASSPTRGSYEQYF
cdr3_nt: TGTGCCAGCAGCCCGACACGGGGGTCCTACGAGCAGTACTTC

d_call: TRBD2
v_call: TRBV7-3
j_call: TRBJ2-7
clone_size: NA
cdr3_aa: CASSLKASGSYEQYF
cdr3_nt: TGTGCCAGCAGCTTAAAGGCTAGCGGGAGCTACGAGCAGTACTTC

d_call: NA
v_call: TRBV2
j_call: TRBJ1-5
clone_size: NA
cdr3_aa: CAGSEMGAQPQHF
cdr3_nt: TGTGCCGGCAGTGAGATGGGGGCTCAGCCCCAGCATTTT

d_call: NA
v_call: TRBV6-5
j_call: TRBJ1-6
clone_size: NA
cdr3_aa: CASREQGNSPLHF
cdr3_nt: TGTGCCAGCAGGGAACAGGGAAATTCACCCCTCCACTTT

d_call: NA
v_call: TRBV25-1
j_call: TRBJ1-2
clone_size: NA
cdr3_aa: CASSAQGSLNYGYTF
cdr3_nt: TGTGCCAGCAGTGCGCAGGGGTCCCTTAACTATGGCTACACCTTC

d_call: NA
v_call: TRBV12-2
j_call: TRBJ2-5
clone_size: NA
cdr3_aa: CASRLPGLRIREGETQYF
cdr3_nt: TGTGCAAGTCGCTTACCGGGACTCCGAATTAGGGAGGGAGAGACCCAGTACTTC

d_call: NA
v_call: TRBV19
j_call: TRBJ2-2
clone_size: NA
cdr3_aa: CASSVVGAGLTGELFF
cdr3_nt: TGTGCCAGTAGTGTCGTTGGGGCAGGGCTCACCGGGGAGCTGTTTTTT

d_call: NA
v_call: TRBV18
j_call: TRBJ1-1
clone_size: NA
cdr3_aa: CASSPKEGLSGPEAFF
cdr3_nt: TGTGCCAGCTCACCAAAGGAGGGTCTTTCGGGCCCTGAAGCTTTCTTT

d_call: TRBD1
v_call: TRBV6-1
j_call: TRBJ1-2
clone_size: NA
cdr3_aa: CASSEATSGGGYTF
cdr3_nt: TGTGCCAGCAGTGAAGCGACCTCAGGGGGTGGCTACACCTTC

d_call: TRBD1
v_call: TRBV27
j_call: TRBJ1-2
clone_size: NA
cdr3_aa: CASKYGTGGFYGYTF
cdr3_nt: TGTGCCAGCAAGTACGGGACAGGGGGCTTCTATGGCTACACCTTC

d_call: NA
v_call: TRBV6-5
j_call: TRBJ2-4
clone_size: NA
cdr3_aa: CASSYGGSAKNIQYF
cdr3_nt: TGTGCCAGCAGTTACGGGGGGAGTGCCAAAAACATTCAGTACTTC

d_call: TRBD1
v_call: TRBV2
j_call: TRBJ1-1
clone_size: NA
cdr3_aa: CASREQGVVNTEAFF
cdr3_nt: TGTGCCAGCAGAGAACAGGGGGTGGTGAACACTGAAGCTTTCTTT

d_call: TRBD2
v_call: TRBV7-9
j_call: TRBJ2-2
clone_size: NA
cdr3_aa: CAIHTAGDLNTGELFF
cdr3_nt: TGTGCCATCCACACCGCGGGGGACCTTAACACCGGGGAGCTGTTTTTT

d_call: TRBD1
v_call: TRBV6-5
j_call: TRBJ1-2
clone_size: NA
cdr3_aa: CASSLGGGYGYTF
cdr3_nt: TGTGCCAGCAGTTTAGGGGGCGGGTATGGCTACACCTTC